One TCR beta chain is described in this entry. Germline V gene sequence: CDR1 MNHNS, CDR2 SASEGT. Between the trimmed V and J ends, which lost 0 bases and 7 bases, there was a span of 9 bases. The CDR3 totals 13 residues. These data belong to a study of control samples from healthy donors and cancer patients. Profiled with immunoSEQ multiplex PCR; TCRdb holds only in-frame clones, not every one. This table has around 250,000 clones, roughly 80% appearing once. This chain uses TRBV6-1 with TRBJ1-2; perhaps TRBD1 as D (6 bases). The TCR sequence derives from a woman in her sixties with lung cancer. Sample: PBMCs. Here the CDR3 DNA reads TGTGCCAGCAGTGAAGCCTGGACAGTTGGCTACACCTTC. Translation: CASSEAWTVGYTF.